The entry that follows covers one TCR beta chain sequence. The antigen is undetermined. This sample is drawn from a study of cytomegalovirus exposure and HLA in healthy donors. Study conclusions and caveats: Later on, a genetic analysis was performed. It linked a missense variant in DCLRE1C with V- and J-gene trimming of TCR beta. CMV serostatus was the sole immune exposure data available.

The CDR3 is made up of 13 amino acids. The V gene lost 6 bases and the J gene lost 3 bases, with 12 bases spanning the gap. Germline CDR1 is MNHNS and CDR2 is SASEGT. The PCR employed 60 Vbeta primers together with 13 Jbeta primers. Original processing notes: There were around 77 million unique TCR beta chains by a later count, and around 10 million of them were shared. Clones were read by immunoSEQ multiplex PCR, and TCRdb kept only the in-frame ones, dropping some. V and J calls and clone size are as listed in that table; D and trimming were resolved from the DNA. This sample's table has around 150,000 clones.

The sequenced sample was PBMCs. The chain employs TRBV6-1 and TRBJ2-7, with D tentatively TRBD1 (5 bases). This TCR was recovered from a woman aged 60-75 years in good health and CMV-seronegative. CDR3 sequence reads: CASRIDSYYEQYF. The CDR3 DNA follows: TGTGCCAGCAGGATTGACAGTTACTACGAGCAGTACTTC.